These 24 T cell receptor beta chains came from one sample sequenced in a study of blood T cell repertoires in COVID-19. Some clones are missing from TCRdb's copy, which holds only in-frame ones; the method was immunoSEQ multiplex PCR. The sample lists about 87,000 clones, over 80% occurring once. The sequenced sample consisted of peripheral blood. These receptors were obtained from a woman in her seventies with acute or convalescent COVID-19.

The chain links TRBV28 to TRBJ1-2; TRBD1 agrees at 7 bases. The trim removed 2 bases at V and 7 bases at J, leaving 7 bases unmatched. Germline lookup yields CDR1 MDHEN and CDR2 SYDVKM. CDR3 length: 14 residues. In DNA form, the CDR3 reads TGTGCCAGCAGTTTAGGTTTGGCAGGGGGTGGCTACACCTTC. Translating gives CASSLGLAGGGYTF.

The rearrangement uses TRBV5-5 and TRBJ2-7; maybe TRBD1 (5 bases). The CDR3 sequence is 12 residues long. V was pared by 0 bases and J by 4 bases, with 5 bases between. Germline lookup yields CDR1 SGHKS and CDR2 YYEKEE (reference sequence). The CDR3 is CASSLEGYEQYF. The CDR3 coding sequence is TGTGCCAGCAGCTTGGAGGGGTACGAGCAGTACTTC.

The chain carries TRBV7-9 and TRBJ1-4; D is undetermined. V was pared by 2 bases and J by 11 bases, with 9 bases between. The germline CDR1 and CDR2 sequences are SEHNR and FQNEAQ (reference sequence). The CDR3 is 12 residues long. CDR3: CASSLPGFKLFF. The CDR3 DNA follows: TGTGCCAGCAGCTTACCGGGTTTCAAACTGTTTTTT.

The chain links TRBV11-1 to TRBJ2-3; 8 bases are shared with TRBD2. The V gene end was trimmed by 2 bases and the J gene end by 9 bases; junction bases not matched to a gene: 7. Germline V gene data show CDR1 as SGHAT and CDR2 as FQDESV (reference sequence). The CDR3 has 14 amino acids. The CDR3 loop is CASSLILAGFTQYF. The CDR3 region has the DNA TGTGCCAGCAGCTTAATCTTAGCGGGATTCACGCAGTATTTT.

The chain recombines TRBV6-6 with TRBJ1-2, with TRBD1 matching 9 bases. V lost 6 bases and J lost 3; bases outside the gene matches: 5. Germline loops: CDR1 MNHNY, CDR2 SVGAGI (reference sequence). CDR3 length equals 14 residues. CDR3 DNA: TGTGCCAGCAGCTGGGACAGGGAAGACTATGGCTACACCTTC. It yields the protein CASSWDREDYGYTF.

The genes are TRBV9 and TRBJ2-5; the match to TRBD2 covers 7 bases. The CDR3 totals 15 residues. The V gene's germline CDR1 is SGDLS and CDR2 YYNGEE. With 0 bases clipped from V and 5 bases from J, the junction kept 7 bases outside the gene matches. The CDR3 bases are TGTGCCAGCAGCGTAGGTCCCGATAGCGGGGAGACCCAGTACTTC. Residues: CASSVGPDSGETQYF. The full variable domain, with the rest looked up from reference TRBV9 and TRBJ2-5, is DSGVTQTPKHLITATGQRVTLRCSPRSGDLSVYWYQQSLDQGLQFLIQYYNGEERAKGNILERFSAQQFPDLHSELNLSSLELGDSALYFCASSVGPDSGETQYFGPGTRLLVL.

The chain carries TRBV19 and TRBJ1-4; D is possibly TRBD1 (5 bases). Germline V CDR1 and CDR2: LNHDA, SQIVND (reference sequence). The CDR3 has 14 amino acids. The ends were cut back, 3 bases at V and 0 bases at J, with 5 bases in the middle. In DNA, the CDR3 is TGTGCCAGTAGTATCAGGGCAACTAATGAAAAACTGTTTTTT. Translated, it gives CASSIRATNEKLFF.

This rearrangement joins TRBV10-3 to TRBJ1-1; 7 nucleotides match TRBD1. The V gene's germline CDR1 is ENHRY and CDR2 SYGVKD. The CDR3 runs to 12 residues. The V gene end was trimmed by 2 bases and the J gene end by 9 bases; junction bases not matched to a gene: 3. In nucleotides, the CDR3 is TGTGCCATCAGTGAGCCGGGACAGAAAGCTTTCTTT. Protein product: CAISEPGQKAFF.

The chain recombines TRBV2 with TRBJ2-3; 7 nucleotides line up with TRBD2. Trimming at V came to 6 bases and at J to 2 bases, leaving 2 bases not matched to a gene. CDR3 length equals 13 residues. Germline loops: CDR1 SNHLY, CDR2 FYNNEI. The CDR3 coding sequence is TGTGCCAGCAGGGGGGGGTTCACAGATACGCAGTATTTT. Translation: CASRGGFTDTQYF. The entire variable domain, with the rest obtained from reference TRBV2 and TRBJ2-3, is as follows: EPEVTQTPSHQVTQMGQEVILRCVPISNHLYFYWYRQILGQKVEFLVSFYNNEISEKSEIFDDQFSVERPDGSNFTLKIRSTKLEDSAMYFCASRGGFTDTQYFGPGTRLTVL.

This chain's CDR3 is CASTSQGAGTEAFF. DNA for the CDR3: TGTGCCAGTACCAGCCAGGGGGCGGGTACTGAAGCTTTCTTT. The chain couples TRBV19 to TRBJ1-1; 8 bases map to TRBD1. This CDR3 is built from 14 residues. The junction had 9 bases not matched to a gene; V was cut back by 7 bases and J by 5 bases. Per the germline V gene, CDR1 is LNHDA and CDR2 is SQIVND (reference sequence).

This clone has only one observation. This chain uses TRBV5-7 with TRBJ1-2, with D hard to call. TRBV5-7 is an ORF; its function is uncertain. This CDR3 contains 19 residues. Trimming took off 1 base at V and 2 bases at J, with 24 bases between the two ends. The CDR3 region is CASSLRQGPGVASNYGYTF. Here the CDR3 DNA reads TGTGCCAGCAGCTTGCGCCAAGGCCCCGGAGTCGCATCCAACTATGGCTACACCTTC.

The rearrangement uses TRBV11-1 and TRBJ1-1; D is unresolved. Germline CDR1 is SGHAT and CDR2 is FQDESV (reference sequence). V lost 2 bases and J lost 0, with 7 bases in between. This CDR3 spans 14 amino acids. Here the CDR3 reads CASSLLGLNTEAFF. The DNA of the CDR3 is TGTGCCAGCAGCTTACTCGGGTTGAACACTGAAGCTTTCTTT.

This rearrangement joins TRBV2 to TRBJ1-1; D is possibly TRBD1 (5 bases). CDR3 length equals 13 residues. Looked up from germline, CDR1 is SNHLY and CDR2 is FYNNEI. Trimming left V 7 bases short and J 3 bases short, with 12 bases between. CDR3 sequence (DNA): TGTGCCAGCACCTTTGACAGTCACACTGAAGCTTTCTTT. It translates to CASTFDSHTEAFF.

The rearrangement links TRBV19 to TRBJ2-3; TRBD2 matches at 11 bases. CDR3 length: 16 amino acids. V dropped 1 base and J dropped 3; count of bases not matched to a gene: 3. Germline lookup yields CDR1 LNHDA and CDR2 SQIVND (reference sequence). The CDR3 reads CASSIGLAGRTDTQYF. Here the CDR3 DNA reads TGTGCCAGTAGTATAGGACTAGCGGGGAGAACAGATACGCAGTATTTT.

This chain joins TRBV4-1 and TRBJ2-1; weak D call: TRBD1 (5 bases). The V and J ends lost 1 base and 8 bases respectively, with 18 bases between them. CDR3 length: 16 residues. Per the germline V gene, CDR1 is MGHRA and CDR2 is YSYEKL. CDR3 in DNA: TGCGCCAGCAGCCAAGTCAGTGTCGCAGGGCGCGATGAGCAGTTCTTC. This gives the protein CASSQVSVAGRDEQFF.

This clone showed up just a few times. The chain joins TRBV6-1 to TRBJ2-1, with TRBD1 matching 10 bases. The CDR3 is 15 residues long. Looked up from germline, CDR1 is MNHNS and CDR2 is SASEGT. The junction had 2 bases not matched to a gene; V was cut back by 3 bases and J by 3 bases. The CDR3 sequence is CASSDGQGGYNEQFF. CDR3 nucleotide sequence: TGTGCCAGCAGTGATGGACAGGGGGGCTACAATGAGCAGTTCTTC.

This chain connects TRBV2 to TRBJ2-7; 7 bases match TRBD1. Losses at the gene ends were 1 base for V and 3 bases for J; bases not matched to a gene: 3. The CDR3 runs to 14 residues. The germline CDR1 and CDR2 sequences are SNHLY and FYNNEI. The CDR3 here is CASSEESGGYEQYF. CDR3 bases: TGTGCCAGCAGTGAAGAATCAGGGGGCTACGAGCAGTACTTC.

In regard to this clone: Other DNA sequences from this sample encode an identical CDR3 as well. This rearrangement joins TRBV9 to TRBJ1-1; D gene unclear. This CDR3 region has 13 residues. Trimming removed 2 bases at V and 1 base at J, with 6 bases between. From germline, CDR1 is SGDLS and CDR2 YYNGEE. CDR3 sequence (DNA): TGTGCCAGCAGCGTGCAGTGGAACACTGAAGCTTTCTTT. Its protein is CASSVQWNTEAFF.

The J gene is TRBJ1-1, the V gene TRBV5-4; TRBD1 might be the D (5 bases). The CDR3 covers 14 residues. Trimming left V 4 bases short and J 3 bases short, with 13 bases between. Germline V lookup: CDR1 SGHNT, CDR2 YYREEE (reference sequence). Written as DNA, the CDR3 is TGTGCCAGCAGCCGCCGTGGGGGGGACACTGAAGCTTTCTTT. Protein product: CASSRRGGDTEAFF.

The chain links TRBV7-9 to TRBJ1-1; 7 nucleotides agree with TRBD1. Germline CDR1 and CDR2: SEHNR and FQNEAQ (reference sequence). The CDR3 extends over 12 amino acids. The V segment lost 2 bases and the J segment 11 bases; nucleotides outside the gene matches: 5. The CDR3 protein is CASSLTGVGAFF. CDR3 nucleotide sequence: TGTGCCAGCAGCTTAACAGGGGTGGGGGCTTTCTTT.

V and J are TRBV19 and TRBJ1-1, with a tentative D call TRBD1 (6 bases). V dropped 7 bases and J dropped 1 base, with 19 bases sitting between them. Per germline, CDR1 LNHDA and CDR2 SQIVND (reference sequence). The CDR3 loop spans 16 amino acids. The CDR3 region is CASTSYQGSGNTEAFF. As DNA, the CDR3 is TGTGCCAGTACCTCTTACCAGGGGAGTGGGAACACTGAAGCTTTCTTT.

The rearrangement joins TRBV5-1 to TRBJ2-5; D unclear. There are 16 residues in the CDR3. V lost 0 bases and J lost 4, with 16 bases in between. Germline V gene sequence: CDR1 SGHRS, CDR2 YFSETQ. The CDR3 sequence is CASSLGLQPRRETQYF. DNA for the CDR3: TGCGCCAGCAGCTTGGGTCTACAGCCCCGTCGAGAGACCCAGTACTTC.

The chain recombines TRBV28 with TRBJ2-3; 11 positions agree with TRBD2. There are 17 residues in the CDR3. J lost 6 bases, V lost 3 bases, and 11 bases had no gene match. The germline CDR1 and CDR2 sequences are MDHEN and SYDVKM. CDR3: CASSFKRLAGGRDTQYF. For the CDR3, the DNA is TGTGCCAGCAGTTTTAAGCGCCTAGCGGGGGGAAGGGATACGCAGTATTTT.

In DNA, the CDR3 is TGTGCCAGCAGTTACTCCCTCTGGGAGGGTGAAGCTTTCTTT. Its protein product is CASSYSLWEGEAFF. The chain joins TRBV6-5 to TRBJ1-1; D is ambiguous. Trimming pared 0 bases from V and 7 bases from J, leaving 12 bases between. Germline V gene sequence: CDR1 MNHEY, CDR2 SVGAGI. The CDR3 has 14 amino acids.